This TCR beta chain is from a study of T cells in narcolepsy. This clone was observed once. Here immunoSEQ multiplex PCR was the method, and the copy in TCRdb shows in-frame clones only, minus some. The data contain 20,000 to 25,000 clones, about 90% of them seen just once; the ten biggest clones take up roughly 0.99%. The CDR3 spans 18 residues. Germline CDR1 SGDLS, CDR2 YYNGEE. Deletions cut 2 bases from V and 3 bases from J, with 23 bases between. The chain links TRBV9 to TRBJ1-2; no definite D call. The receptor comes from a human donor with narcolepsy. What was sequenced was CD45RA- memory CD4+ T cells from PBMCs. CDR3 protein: CASSVGPGRGREDYGYTF. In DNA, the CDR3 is TGTGCCAGCAGCGTGGGCCCAGGACGGGGTAGGGAGGACTATGGCTACACCTTC. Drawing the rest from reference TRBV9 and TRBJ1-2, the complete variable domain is DSGVTQTPKHLITATGQRVTLRCSPRSGDLSVYWYQQSLDQGLQFLIQYYNGEERAKGNILERFSAQQFPDLHSELNLSSLELGDSALYFCASSVGPGRGREDYGYTFGSGTRLTVV.